The 27 T cell receptor beta chains below come from one sample, sequenced in a study of shared clonotypes between healthy human individuals (TCRdb year 2020). CD8 naive samples consisted of CD45RO-negative cells that were positively selected for CCR7, yielding a CD45RA+CCR7+ population without TemRA cells. The method behind the library was the immunoSEQ multiplex PCR assay. TCRdb retrieved this table from immuneACCESS and kept in-frame rearrangements only. Not all clones are present; in checked studies, unresolved V genes account for under half, and no reason is known for the remainder. This sample has around 2,000,000 clones in its table, and roughly 94% of those were observed once. The ten largest account for 0.95% to 1.5% of the sample. The sample comprised naive CD8+ T cells sorted from blood. The cell subset or site label, as the study defines it: CD45RA+CCR7+. Every receptor here comes from a man aged 18 to 35 in good health.

The chain is built from TRBV5-8 and TRBJ2-6; no clear D gene. The V end was cut by 0 bases, the J end by 3 bases, with 7 bases between. The CDR3 totals 15 residues. Germline lookup yields CDR1 SGHTS and CDR2 YDEGEE. The CDR3 here is CASSLDSLGANVLTF. In DNA, the CDR3 is TGTGCCAGCAGCTTGGACAGCCTTGGGGCCAACGTCCTGACTTTC.

The V and J genes are TRBV28 and TRBJ2-1; D may be TRBD2 (6 bases). The V end lost 2 bases, the J end lost 9 bases, and 8 bases lay between the germline ends. The germline V gene encodes CDR1 MDHEN and CDR2 SYDVKM. The CDR3 has 12 amino acids. CDR3 bases: TGTGCCAGCAGTTTAGCGGGGCCTGAGCAGTTCTTC. Translation: CASSLAGPEQFF. The entire variable domain, with the rest obtained from reference TRBV28 and TRBJ2-1, is as follows: DVKVTQSSRYLVKRTGEKVFLECVQDMDHENMFWYRQDPGLGLRLIYFSYDVKMKEKGDIPEGYSVSREKKERFSLILESASTNQTSMYLCASSLAGPEQFFGPGTRLTVL.

The CDR3 here is CASSNRGSWTDTQYF. The CDR3 nucleotides read TGTGCCAGCAGTAACAGGGGTAGTTGGACAGATACGCAGTATTTT. V and J are TRBV6-1 and TRBJ2-3, with 7 bases aligning to TRBD1. Losses at the gene ends were 5 bases for V and 3 bases for J; bases not matched to a gene: 8. Germline values: CDR1 MNHNS, CDR2 SASEGT. There are 15 residues in the CDR3.

The rearrangement joins TRBV6-5 to TRBJ1-2; D perhaps matches TRBD1 (5 bases). The V and J ends lost 0 bases and 2 bases respectively, with 10 bases between them. Germline V gene lookup returns CDR1 MNHEY and CDR2 SVGAGI. This CDR3 region has 15 residues. The CDR3 loop is CASSYSKGKNYGYTF. In DNA form, the CDR3 reads TGTGCCAGCAGTTACTCGAAGGGGAAGAACTATGGCTACACCTTC.

The gene calls are TRBV7-9 and TRBJ2-3; maybe TRBD2 (6 bases). The CDR3 contains 15 residues. V lost 5 bases to trimming and J lost 5 bases, with 17 bases between them. Germline CDR1 SEHNR, CDR2 FQNEAQ (reference sequence). The CDR3 reads CASSAPIVGGDTQYF. CDR3 DNA sequence: TGTGCCAGCAGCGCTCCTATAGTCGGGGGAGATACGCAGTATTTT.

The chain uses TRBV2 and TRBJ1-1; maybe TRBD1 (5 bases). Germline-derived CDR1 and CDR2 are SNHLY and FYNNEI. The CDR3 totals 13 residues. The ends were cut back, 8 bases at V and 4 bases at J, with 14 bases in the middle. Here the CDR3 reads CASRRASGTEAFF. The CDR3 DNA follows: TGTGCCAGCCGCAGGGCTTCGGGCACTGAAGCTTTCTTT.

V usage is TRBV7-2 and J usage is TRBJ1-1; D is possibly TRBD1 (5 bases). CDR1 is SGHTA and CDR2 is FQGNSA in the germline V gene. The CDR3 consists of 16 residues. V was clipped by 6 bases and J by 1 base, with 18 bases between them. CDR3 bases: TGTGCCAGCAGATCATCGGTAGCAGGGAGGAACACTGAAGCTTTCTTT. This sequence encodes CASRSSVAGRNTEAFF.

The V and J genes are TRBV9 and TRBJ1-6; tentative D call: TRBD1 (6 bases). CDR3 size: 15 residues. Germline CDR1 is SGDLS and CDR2 is YYNGEE. V lost 0 bases, J lost 6 bases, and 10 bases lay in between. The CDR3, as DNA: TGTGCCAGCAGCGTAGAGGACAGTATTAATTCACCCCTCCACTTT. Amino acid sequence: CASSVEDSINSPLHF.

The rearrangement uses TRBV5-1 and TRBJ2-7, with D maybe TRBD1 (7 bases). This CDR3 contains 16 residues. CDR1 is SGHRS, CDR2 YFSETQ, per germline. Trimming removed 0 bases from V and 0 bases from J, with 13 bases in between. DNA of the CDR3: TGCGCCAGCAGCTTGGAGGAGGGGGCAATCTCCTACGAGCAGTACTTC. It encodes CASSLEEGAISYEQYF.

Regarding this clone: The sample holds other DNA sequences that translate to the same CDR3. The chain joins TRBV27 to TRBJ2-7; D unclear. Germline V gene lookup returns CDR1 MNHEY and CDR2 SMNVEV (reference sequence). This CDR3 spans 13 amino acids. Trimming took off 2 bases at V and 4 bases at J, with 9 bases between the two ends. The CDR3 here is CASSLTANYEQYF. The CDR3 coding sequence is TGTGCCAGCAGTTTAACAGCAAATTACGAGCAGTACTTC.

This chain joins TRBV6-6 and TRBJ2-7; no reliable D call. The CDR3 extends over 12 amino acids. Germline-derived CDR1 and CDR2 are MNHNY and SVGAGI (reference sequence). Between the trimmed V and J ends, which lost 6 bases and 4 bases, there was a span of 10 bases. The CDR3 region is CASRSSEYEQYF. Here the CDR3 DNA reads TGTGCCAGCAGGAGTAGTGAGTACGAGCAGTACTTC.

The CDR3 coding sequence is TGTGCCTGGAGCCCGCGGGGGGTAGCGGAGTACACCGGGGAGCTGTTTTTT. This sequence encodes CAWSPRGVAEYTGELFF. The chain employs TRBV30 and TRBJ2-2; the match to TRBD2 covers 8 bases. The junction had 12 bases not matched to a gene; V was cut back by 3 bases and J by 3 bases. CDR1 and CDR2 from the germline V gene are GTSNPN and SVGIG (reference sequence). CDR3 length: 17 residues.

V is TRBV9 and J is TRBJ1-4, with D maybe TRBD1 (5 bases). The CDR3 length is 17 residues. Germline V gives CDR1 SGDLS, CDR2 YYNGEE. The V end lost 1 base, the J end lost 5 bases, and 18 bases lay between the germline ends. CDR3 residues: CASSVYRDLNVNEKLFF. The CDR3 coding sequence is TGTGCCAGCAGCGTATACCGGGACCTAAATGTCAATGAAAAACTGTTTTTT.

The chain joins TRBV6-5 to TRBJ2-7, with 8 bases matching TRBD1. CDR1 MNHEY and CDR2 SVGAGI come from the germline V gene. The CDR3 is made up of 15 amino acids. With 7 bases clipped from V and 3 bases from J, the junction kept 11 bases outside the gene matches. This chain's CDR3 is CASTIGTGSSYEQYF. CDR3 in DNA: TGTGCCAGCACCATTGGGACAGGCTCCAGCTACGAGCAGTACTTC.

This chain uses TRBV13 with TRBJ2-3; D is perhaps TRBD1 (6 bases). The V end lost 5 bases, the J end lost 2 bases, and 14 bases lay between the germline ends. The germline V gene has CDR1 PRHDT and CDR2 FYEKMQ (reference sequence). The CDR3 has 15 residues. The CDR3 sequence is CASSVGQPNTDTQYF. DNA for the CDR3: TGTGCCAGCAGCGTGGGACAACCCAACACAGATACGCAGTATTTT.

This clone has just one count. The rearrangement uses TRBV4-3 and TRBJ2-3, with D possibly TRBD1 on 6 matching bases. V was cut by 2 bases and J by 0 bases, with 9 bases left in between. There are 15 residues in the CDR3. CDR1 is LGHNA, CDR2 YSLEER, per germline. The DNA of the CDR3 is TGCGCCAGCAGCCAAAGGGACACTAGCACAGATACGCAGTATTTT. Protein sequence: CASSQRDTSTDTQYF.

The genes are TRBV4-2 and TRBJ1-4, with TRBD1 identical over 9 bases. The CDR3 is 16 amino acids. Germline values: CDR1 LGHNA, CDR2 YNFKEQ. V was clipped by 1 base and J by 8 bases; unmatched bases: 8. CDR3 protein: CASSQAEGQGGEKLFF. The CDR3 coding sequence is TGTGCCAGCAGCCAAGCCGAGGGACAGGGAGGGGAAAAACTGTTTTTT.

The chain recombines TRBV5-4 with TRBJ1-6; 10 bases match TRBD1. V gave up 3 bases and J gave up 11 bases; unmatched junction bases: 5. The CDR3 consists of 14 residues. Germline V CDR1 and CDR2: SGHNT, YYREEE (reference sequence). The chain's CDR3 is CASSYGTGDPPLHF. The CDR3 DNA sequence: TGTGCCAGCAGCTATGGGACAGGGGACCCACCCCTCCACTTT.

V and J are TRBV6-5 and TRBJ2-5, with TRBD1 matching over 11 bases. The CDR3 consists of 15 residues. CDR1 and CDR2 (germline): MNHEY, SVGAGI. V dropped 6 bases and J dropped 5; count of bases not matched to a gene: 8. The DNA of the CDR3 is TGTGCCAGCAGCCAGGACAGGGGGCTTATTGAGACCCAGTACTTC. Amino acids: CASSQDRGLIETQYF.

The chain recombines TRBV4-1 with TRBJ2-2; D gene ambiguous. The CDR3 runs 16 residues. CDR1 is MGHRA and CDR2 is YSYEKL in the germline V gene. Trimming took 4 bases from V and 5 from J, leaving 17 bases between them. The CDR3 DNA reads TGCGCCAGCAGCCCAGGCCGCGGCATCGGGACCGGGGAGCTGTTTTTT. Protein product: CASSPGRGIGTGELFF.

The rearrangement uses TRBV15 and TRBJ1-4; the D gene is possibly TRBD1 (5 bases). V dropped 6 bases and J dropped 5 bases, with 10 bases sitting between them. Germline CDR1 is LNHNV and CDR2 is YYDKDF (reference sequence). The CDR3 totals 13 residues. The CDR3 here is CATREGENEKLFF. CDR3 nucleotides: TGTGCCACCAGAGAAGGGGAGAATGAAAAACTGTTTTTT.

The CDR3 spells CASSVEEYSEAFF. The CDR3 DNA sequence: TGTGCCAGCAGCGTAGAGGAGTACTCTGAAGCTTTCTTT. The chain couples TRBV9 to TRBJ1-1, with D uncertain. Trimming removed 0 bases at V and 6 bases at J, with 9 bases between. Germline CDR1 SGDLS, CDR2 YYNGEE. This CDR3 is built from 13 residues.

The count of this clone is one. This chain links TRBV27 with TRBJ1-2, with 10 bases matching TRBD1. The CDR3 totals 15 residues. Trimming took 3 bases from V and 6 from J; bases not matched to a gene: 7. Germline assignment: CDR1 MNHEY and CDR2 SMNVEV (reference sequence). This CDR3 is CASSFMGQGSDGYTF. The CDR3 DNA sequence: TGTGCCAGCAGTTTTATGGGACAGGGGTCCGATGGCTACACCTTC.

This clone has only a few counts. This sequence joins TRBV27 and TRBJ1-2; a possible D gene is TRBD1 (6 bases). The germline V gene has CDR1 MNHEY and CDR2 SMNVEV (reference sequence). V lost 0 bases to trimming and J lost 4 bases, with 15 bases between them. This CDR3 contains 16 residues. CDR3: CASSLSGGAATYGYTF. For the CDR3, the DNA is TGTGCCAGCAGTTTATCGGGGGGGGCTGCTACCTATGGCTACACCTTC.

The chain carries TRBV2 and TRBJ2-7, with a weak D call TRBD1 (6 bases). Deletions cut 1 base from V and 1 base from J, with 11 bases between. This CDR3 is 15 amino acids long. Germline CDR1 reads SNHLY; CDR2 reads FYNNEI. The CDR3 is CASSEGITGSYEQYF. The CDR3 nucleotides are TGTGCCAGCAGTGAAGGAATCACAGGGTCCTACGAGCAGTACTTC.

The CDR3 is CASSPGTSGEIEQYF. The CDR3 DNA follows: TGTGCCAGCAGCCCAGGGACTAGCGGTGAAATCGAGCAGTACTTC. The V and J genes are TRBV13 and TRBJ2-7; 11 bases map to TRBD2. The germline V gene has CDR1 PRHDT and CDR2 FYEKMQ (reference sequence). The CDR3 covers 15 residues. With 5 bases clipped from V and 6 bases from J, the junction kept 9 bases outside the gene matches.

This clone was observed once. The chain uses TRBV7-9 and TRBJ2-5; D assignment may be TRBD1 or TRBD2 (5 bases each). The CDR3 spans 16 residues. Trimming pared 5 bases from V and 5 bases from J, leaving 21 bases between. In germline, CDR1 is SEHNR, CDR2 FQNEAQ (reference sequence). The DNA of the CDR3 is TGTGCCAGCAGCCATTTCGGCAGGGAGAGTAGGGAGACCCAGTACTTC. It codes for CASSHFGRESRETQYF. The variable domain in full, completed from reference TRBV7-9 and TRBJ2-5, reads DTGVSQNPRHKITKRGQNVTFRCDPISEHNRLYWYRQTLGQGPEFLTYFQNEAQLEKSRLLSDRFSAERPKGSFSTLEIQRTEQGDSAMYLCASSHFGRESRETQYFGPGTRLLVL.